The clone carrying this T cell receptor beta chain was counted once. The sample is drawn from a study of T cell changes during pregnancy in multiple sclerosis. The V and J ends lost 4 bases and 4 bases, in that order; junction bases with no gene match: 1. Germline V gene sequence: CDR1 SEHNR, CDR2 FQNEAQ (reference sequence). This CDR3 spans 14 amino acids. Profiling relied on immunoSEQ multiplex PCR, and the TCRdb table lists in-frame clones only, not all of them. The sample holds about 55,000 clones, roughly 94% seen once. The sample consisted of CD8+ T cells from peripheral blood mononuclear cells, taken in the third trimester of pregnancy. This sequence was found in a female donor with multiple sclerosis, enrolled in a pregnancy study. J is TRBJ2-2 and V is TRBV7-9; 9 positions match TRBD2. The CDR3: CASSSLAGTGELFF. The CDR3 region has the DNA TGTGCCAGCAGCTCACTAGCGGGCACCGGGGAGCTGTTTTTT. Looking up the rest from reference TRBV7-9 and TRBJ2-2 gives the full variable domain: DTGVSQNPRHKITKRGQNVTFRCDPISEHNRLYWYRQTLGQGPEFLTYFQNEAQLEKSRLLSDRFSAERPKGSFSTLEIQRTEQGDSAMYLCASSSLAGTGELFFGEGSRLTVL.